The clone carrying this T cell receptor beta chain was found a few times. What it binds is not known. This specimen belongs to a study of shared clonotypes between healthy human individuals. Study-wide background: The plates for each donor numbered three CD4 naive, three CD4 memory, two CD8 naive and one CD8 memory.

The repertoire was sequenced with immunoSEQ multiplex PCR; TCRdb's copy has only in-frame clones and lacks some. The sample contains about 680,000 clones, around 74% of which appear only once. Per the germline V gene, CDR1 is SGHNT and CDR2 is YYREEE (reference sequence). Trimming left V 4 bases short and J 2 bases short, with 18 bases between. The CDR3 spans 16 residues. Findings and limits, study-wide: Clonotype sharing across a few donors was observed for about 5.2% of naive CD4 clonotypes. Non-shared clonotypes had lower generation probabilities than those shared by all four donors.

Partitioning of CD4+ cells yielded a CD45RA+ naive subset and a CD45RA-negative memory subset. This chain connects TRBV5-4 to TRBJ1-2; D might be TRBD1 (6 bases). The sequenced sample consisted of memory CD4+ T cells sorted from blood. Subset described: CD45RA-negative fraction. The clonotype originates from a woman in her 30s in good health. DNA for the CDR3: TGTGCCAGCAGCCGAAGACTGGGACATCAAAACTATGGCTACACCTTC. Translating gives CASSRRLGHQNYGYTF.